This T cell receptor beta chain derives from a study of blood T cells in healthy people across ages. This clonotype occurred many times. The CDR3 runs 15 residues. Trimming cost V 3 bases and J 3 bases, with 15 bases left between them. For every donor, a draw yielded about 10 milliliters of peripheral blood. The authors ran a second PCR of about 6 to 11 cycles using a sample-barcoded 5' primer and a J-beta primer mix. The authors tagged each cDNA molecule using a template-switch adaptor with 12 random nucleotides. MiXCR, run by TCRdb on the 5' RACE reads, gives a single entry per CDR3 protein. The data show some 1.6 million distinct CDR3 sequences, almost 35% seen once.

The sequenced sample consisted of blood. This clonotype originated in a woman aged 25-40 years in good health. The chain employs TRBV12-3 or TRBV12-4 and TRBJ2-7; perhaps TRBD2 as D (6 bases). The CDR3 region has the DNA TGTGCCAGCAGTTTGAAACTAGCCCATGACTACGAGCAGTACTTC. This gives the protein CASSLKLAHDYEQYF.